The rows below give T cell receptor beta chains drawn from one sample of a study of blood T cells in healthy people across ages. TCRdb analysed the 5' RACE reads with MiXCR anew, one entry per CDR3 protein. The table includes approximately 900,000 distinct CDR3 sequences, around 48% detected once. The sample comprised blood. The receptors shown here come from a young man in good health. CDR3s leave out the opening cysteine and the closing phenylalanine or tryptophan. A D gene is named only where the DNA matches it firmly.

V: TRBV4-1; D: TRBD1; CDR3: ASSQGDRVLVLNTEAF
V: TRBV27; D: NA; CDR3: ASSPQLMNTEAF
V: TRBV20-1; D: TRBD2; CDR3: SALAGGRRNEQF
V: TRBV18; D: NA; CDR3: ASSPLVRLKLAEQY
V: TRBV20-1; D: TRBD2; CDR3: SARNGGGAFYNEQF
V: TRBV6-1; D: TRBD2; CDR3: ASKASGGADTQY
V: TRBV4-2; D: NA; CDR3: ASSLTGTGIISTDTQY
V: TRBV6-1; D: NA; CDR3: ASSLIGSEEAPLH
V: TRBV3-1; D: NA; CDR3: ASSPPRGSSYNEQF
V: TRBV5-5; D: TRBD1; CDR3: ASSLGRGLYEQY
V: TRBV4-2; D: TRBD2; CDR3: ASSQVRSGGDNEQF
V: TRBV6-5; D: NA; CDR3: ASSYDVQGNTEAF
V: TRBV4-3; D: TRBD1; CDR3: ASSRKGATEQF
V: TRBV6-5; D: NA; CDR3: ASSYRGGELF
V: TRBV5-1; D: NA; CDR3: ASRDTDNQPQH
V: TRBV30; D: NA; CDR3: AWSGAGNSNQPQH
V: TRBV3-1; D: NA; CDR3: ASSQYLLGEQY
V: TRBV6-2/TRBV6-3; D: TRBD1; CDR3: ASTRTGGFDEQY
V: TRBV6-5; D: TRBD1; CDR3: ASRTGGSVNIQY
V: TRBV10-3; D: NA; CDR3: AISASVEQY
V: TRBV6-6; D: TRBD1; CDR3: ASSLGQTKTDTQY
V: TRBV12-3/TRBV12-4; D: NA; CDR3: ASSLARRGYEQY